The 10 T cell receptor beta chains below were found in one sample sequenced in a study of regulatory T cells in long-lasting Graves disease. Combining iRepertoire HTBI primers with Arm-PCR of CDR3 regions, the authors built TCR beta libraries. TCRdb ran MiXCR on the multiplex PCR reads and lists one entry per CDR3 protein. The sample has 300,000 to 500,000 distinct CDR3 sequences; roughly 20% are singletons. Time point meaning: persistent/refractory GD, antithyroid drugs over 5 years with positive TRAb. PBMCs were the source of the RNA used for TCR sequencing. This specimen consisted of peripheral blood mononuclear cells (PBMCs), obtained when the disease was refractory, from a patient treated with antithyroid drugs. These receptors originate from a female donor with Graves disease.

This clonotype was counted ten times or more. The V gene is TRBV11-2, the J gene TRBJ2-5; D might be TRBD2 (5 bases). The germline V gene has CDR1 SGHAT and CDR2 FQNNGV. The CDR3 contains 16 residues. With 4 bases removed from V and 3 bases from J, the gap between germline ends came to 18 bases. The CDR3 DNA is TGTGCCAGCAGCTCCCGTCTAACGGGATGGGAAGAGACCCAGTACTTC. Its protein is CASSSRLTGWEETQYF.

The CDR3 here is CASSHLWTPDTDTQYF. The CDR3 coding sequence is TGTGCCAGCAGCCACCTCTGGACACCCGACACAGATACGCAGTATTTT. This rearrangement joins TRBV11-2 to TRBJ2-3; the D gene is possibly TRBD1 (5 bases). The CDR3 consists of 16 residues. The germline V and J ends were trimmed by 5 bases and 2 bases, with 17 bases remaining between them. The germline gives CDR1 SGHAT, CDR2 FQNNGV.

The chain is built from TRBV12-3 or TRBV12-4 and TRBJ1-1, with D hard to call. CDR3 length: 13 amino acids. Trimming cost V 2 bases and J 4 bases, with 8 bases left between them. The CDR3 is CASSLNTGTEAFF. The CDR3 DNA sequence: TGTGCCAGCAGTTTAAACACGGGCACTGAAGCTTTCTTT.

This clonotype was seen ten or more times. This chain joins TRBV28 and TRBJ2-2; the match to TRBD2 covers 8 bases. The CDR3 has 16 amino acids. Germline V gives CDR1 MDHEN, CDR2 SYDVKM. V was clipped by 10 bases and J by 5 bases; unmatched bases: 15. CDR3 sequence reads: CATFPTGTRVTGELFF. CDR3 DNA: TGTGCCACCTTTCCTACCGGGACTAGGGTTACCGGGGAGCTGTTTTTT.

In its sample, this clonotype was seen many times. V is TRBV7-2 and J is TRBJ2-7; 10 bases map to TRBD2. V shed 5 bases, J shed 0 bases, and the junction held 4 bases outside the gene matches. The germline gives CDR1 SGHTA, CDR2 FQGNSA. The CDR3 spans 15 residues. The CDR3 bases are TGTGCCAGCAGCAAGACTAGCGGGTCCTCCTACGAGCAGTACTTC. Translated, it gives CASSKTSGSSYEQYF.

This clonotype was counted only a few times. The chain carries TRBV11-2 and TRBJ2-2, with D possibly TRBD2 on 6 matching bases. The CDR3 loop spans 16 amino acids. CDR1 SGHAT and CDR2 FQNNGV come from the germline V gene. V lost 1 base to trimming and J lost 0 bases, with 9 bases between them. CDR3 nucleotides: TGTGCCAGCAGCTTAGCTCCGGGGGCGAACACCGGGGAGCTGTTTTTT. Translated, it gives CASSLAPGANTGELFF.

This clonotype occurred a few times. The chain combines TRBV28 with TRBJ2-2; 10 bases fit TRBD2. CDR3 length: 13 residues. Per germline, CDR1 MDHEN and CDR2 SYDVKM. V shed 5 bases and J 7 bases; nucleotides not matched to a gene: 1. CDR3 protein: CASSASGGGELFF. CDR3 sequence (DNA): TGTGCCAGCAGTGCTAGCGGGGGCGGGGAGCTGTTTTTT.

This clonotype was seen more than once but under ten times. The chain employs TRBV28 and TRBJ2-7; D assignment may be TRBD1 or TRBD2 (5 bases each). This CDR3 comprises 18 residues. V shed 7 bases and J shed 3 bases, with 28 bases lying between them. CDR1 is MDHEN, CDR2 SYDVKM, per germline. This CDR3 reads CASNGAKPGRPGIYEQYF. Written as DNA, the CDR3 is TGTGCCAGCAACGGTGCGAAGCCGGGACGCCCTGGGATCTACGAGCAGTACTTC.

The chain recombines TRBV12-3 or TRBV12-4 with TRBJ1-5, with D possibly being TRBD1 (6 bases). V lost 6 bases to trimming and J lost 0 bases, with 21 bases between them. The CDR3 has 18 residues. This CDR3 is CASSLSIGGIVSNQPQHF. In DNA form, the CDR3 reads TGTGCCAGCAGCTTATCAATAGGGGGAATCGTTAGCAATCAGCCCCAGCATTTT.

The rearrangement joins TRBV12-3 or TRBV12-4 to TRBJ1-3, with a weak D call TRBD1 (5 bases). V shed 3 bases and J shed 0 bases, with 15 bases lying between them. The CDR3 length is 17 residues. In DNA, the CDR3 is TGTGCCAGCAGTTTCGGGCAGGTTGGGACCTCTGGAAACACCATATATTTT. Protein sequence: CASSFGQVGTSGNTIYF.